A single sample gave rise to the 13 T cell receptor beta chains below, sequenced in a study of EBV T-cell therapy then PD-1 blockade in nasopharyngeal carcinoma. The treatment is: AdE1-LMPpoly-expanded autologous EBV-specific T-cell therapy followed by anti-PD-1 nivolumab. The table came from immunoSEQ multiplex PCR; TCRdb's copy has only in-frame clones and leaves some out. Of about 22,000 clones listed, over 65% are singletons. The antigens for these receptors are not known. This specimen was CD8+ T cells from blood, taken at day -245 from a patient whose treatment included autologous EBV-specific T cells and nivolumab. Every receptor here comes from a man aged 40-50 years with nasopharyngeal carcinoma.

V is TRBV7-3 and J is TRBJ2-3; D not resolved. Trimming removed 5 bases from V and 1 base from J, with 10 bases in between. Looked up from germline, CDR1 is SGHTA and CDR2 is FQGTGA. The CDR3 sequence is 14 residues long. This CDR3 is CASSLTPRTDTQYF. DNA for the CDR3: TGTGCCAGCAGCCTCACACCTCGCACAGATACGCAGTATTTT.

The J gene is TRBJ1-1, the V gene TRBV5-1; D is uncertain. Per the germline V gene, CDR1 is SGHRS and CDR2 is YFSETQ. V was shortened by 2 bases and J by 0 bases, with 20 bases between the two germline ends. The CDR3 covers 18 residues. CDR3 DNA sequence: TGCGCCAGCAGCTTCGGCCAACCCTACACAAAGCTGAACACTGAAGCTTTCTTT. Its translation is CASSFGQPYTKLNTEAFF.

This clone showed up just a few times. The chain is built from TRBV5-1 and TRBJ1-2, with 10 nucleotides matching TRBD1. Germline CDR1 SGHRS, CDR2 YFSETQ. This CDR3 spans 15 amino acids. With 4 bases clipped from V and 4 bases from J, the junction kept 7 bases outside the gene matches. The CDR3 sequence: CASSTGQGLSYGYTF. The CDR3 DNA sequence: TGCGCCAGCAGCACGGGACAGGGGTTATCCTATGGCTACACCTTC.

As DNA, the CDR3 is TGTGCCAGTAGTATCTTTCTCCGCTACAATGAGCAGTTCTTC. It encodes CASSIFLRYNEQFF. This chain uses TRBV19 with TRBJ2-1; D uncertain. The germline V gene encodes CDR1 LNHDA and CDR2 SQIVND (reference sequence). The CDR3 sequence is 14 residues long. Trimming shortened V by 3 bases and J by 3 bases, and 9 bases separated the two germline ends.

The chain joins TRBV7-9 to TRBJ2-4; D is unresolved. The germline gives CDR1 SEHNR, CDR2 FQNEAQ (reference sequence). The V end lost 4 bases, the J end lost 4 bases, and 11 bases lay between the germline ends. This CDR3 spans 14 amino acids. The CDR3 spells CASSSNMMKNIQYF. The DNA for the CDR3 is TGTGCCAGCAGCTCCAACATGATGAAAAACATTCAGTACTTC.

This clone was found once. V gene TRBV3-1 (or the pseudogene TRBV3-2) combines with J gene TRBJ2-7; no clear D gene. Trimming removed 0 bases at V and 3 bases at J, with 9 bases between. The germline gives CDR1 LGHDT, CDR2 YNNKEL (reference sequence). This CDR3 has 14 residues. This CDR3 is CASSQDRIYYEQYF. The CDR3 DNA follows: TGTGCCAGCAGCCAAGACAGGATCTACTACGAGCAGTACTTC.

This chain links TRBV4-3 with TRBJ1-4; D is ambiguous. There are 16 residues in the CDR3. V was cut by 0 bases and J by 7 bases, with 15 bases left in between. From germline, CDR1 is LGHNA and CDR2 YSLEER. CDR3: CASSQDPGEGSEKLFF. CDR3 in DNA: TGCGCCAGCAGCCAAGATCCCGGGGAGGGTAGTGAAAAACTGTTTTTT.

The count of this clone is one. The V call is TRBV10-3, the J call TRBJ2-6; D is ambiguous. Germline V gene sequence: CDR1 ENHRY, CDR2 SYGVKD. V was trimmed by 4 bases and J by 4 bases, leaving 11 bases between them. The CDR3 contains 15 residues. The CDR3 here is CAISVQPLGANVLTF. Here the CDR3 DNA reads TGTGCCATCAGTGTCCAACCCTTAGGGGCCAACGTCCTGACTTTC.

This chain uses TRBV12-3 or TRBV12-4 with TRBJ1-1; D is uncertain. The CDR3 extends over 12 amino acids. V shed 6 bases and J shed 5 bases, with 10 bases lying between them. The CDR3 reads CASRPRGTEAFF. CDR3 in DNA: TGTGCCAGCAGACCGAGAGGGACTGAAGCTTTCTTT.

The chain is built from TRBV9 and TRBJ1-6, with 8 bases aligning to TRBD1. After removal of 4 bases from V and 8 bases from J, the junction contained 11 bases not matched to a gene. The CDR3 has 16 residues. Germline-derived CDR1 and CDR2 are SGDLS and YYNGEE. The CDR3, as DNA: TGTGCCAGCAGCTTGAGCCCGGACAGGGCTTATTCACCCCTCCACTTT. Protein product: CASSLSPDRAYSPLHF.

The gene calls are TRBV4-3 and TRBJ1-2; possible D gene TRBD1, 5 bases. This CDR3 region has 14 residues. Germline CDR1 is LGHNA and CDR2 is YSLEER. V lost 1 base, J lost 8 bases, and 14 bases lay in between. The CDR3 protein is CASSQVGTPTGYTF. The CDR3 DNA is TGCGCCAGCAGCCAAGTGGGGACCCCCACGGGCTACACCTTC.

The chain joins TRBV30 to TRBJ2-3; D gene ambiguous. Germline CDR1 and CDR2: GTSNPN and SVGIG (reference sequence). This CDR3 is built from 12 residues. V was pared by 5 bases and J by 8 bases, with 14 bases between. CDR3 coding DNA: TGTGCCTGGGGGGTGGACCACGGTACGCAGTATTTT. This gives the protein CAWGVDHGTQYF.

The chain combines TRBV27 with TRBJ2-7, with D possibly TRBD1 on 5 matching bases. The CDR3 consists of 12 residues. V dropped 5 bases and J dropped 5 bases, with 10 bases sitting between them. Germline V CDR1 and CDR2: MNHEY, SMNVEV (reference sequence). The chain's CDR3 is CASSQRGHEQYF. Here the CDR3 DNA reads TGTGCCAGCAGTCAAAGGGGCCACGAGCAGTACTTC.